This T cell receptor (beta chain) was documented in a study of cytomegalovirus exposure and HLA in healthy donors. Whole-study findings and limits: What was likely a sequencing artifact was a cluster of highly shared sequence variants. In vitro checks showed that three CMV-associated chains really do target CMV antigens.

The CDR3 has 18 amino acids. J was trimmed by 1 base and V by 6 bases; bases with no gene match: 13. CDR1 WSHSY and CDR2 SAAADI come from the germline V gene. This clone turned up a few times. The antigen is unknown. A multiplex PCR was run with 60 Vbeta primers and 13 Jbeta primers. TCRdb's table, derived via immunoSEQ multiplex PCR, lists solely in-frame clones and lacks some. The repertoire consists of 120,000 to 150,000 clones, with around three quarters occurring once and the leading ten covering 6.8%. The receptor's source is a man aged 40-55 years in good health and CMV-seropositive. The chain carries TRBV10-2 and TRBJ1-1, with TRBD1 matching over 11 bases. Sequences were obtained from PBMCs. This chain's CDR3 is CASRLADRGQDRNTEAFF. For the CDR3, the DNA is TGCGCCAGCAGACTTGCGGACAGGGGGCAAGATCGGAACACTGAAGCTTTCTTT.